Below, 30 T cell receptor beta chains from the same sample are listed, as sequenced in a study of post-analysis software for immune sequencing data. Findings and caveats of the study: Patients had higher frequencies than controls of about 5 TRBV segments, including TRBV5-6, TRBV5-1 and TRBV20-1.

These receptors' targets are unknown. The TCR beta cDNA libraries carried unique molecular identifiers. TCRdb independently ran MiXCR on the PCR reads; one entry per CDR3 protein. This sample has hundreds of thousands of distinct CDR3 sequences; around 27% occur once, and the top ten carry roughly 0.53%. The sample was blood. The receptors shown here come from a girl aged 5-17 years with multiple sclerosis.

The chain uses TRBV20-1 and TRBJ2-3, with D maybe TRBD2 (7 bases). Germline assignment: CDR1 DFQATT and CDR2 SNEGSKA (reference sequence). V shed 3 bases and J shed 2 bases, with 15 bases lying between them. The CDR3 runs to 15 residues. The CDR3 DNA follows: TGCAGTGCTAGTTATAGGGGGGGTTACACAGATACGCAGTATTTT. It codes for CSASYRGGYTDTQYF.

This clonotype was picked up a small number of times. The chain carries TRBV20-1 and TRBJ2-3, with D possibly TRBD2 on 6 matching bases. V dropped 2 bases and J dropped 4 bases, with 22 bases sitting between them. From germline, CDR1 is DFQATT and CDR2 SNEGSKA (reference sequence). CDR3 size: 17 residues. The CDR3, as DNA: TGCAGTGCTAGATCCACCTCGGGTAGCGGAGGCCCAGATACGCAGTATTTT. Amino acids: CSARSTSGSGGPDTQYF.

The J gene is TRBJ2-1, the V gene TRBV28; 7 nucleotides line up with TRBD2. Per the germline V gene, CDR1 is MDHEN and CDR2 is SYDVKM. CDR3 length: 15 amino acids. J gave up 4 bases and V 5 bases, and 8 bases lay outside the gene matches. CDR3 sequence: CASSPLAVEYNEQFF. In DNA form, the CDR3 reads TGTGCCAGCAGTCCCCTAGCGGTTGAATACAATGAGCAGTTCTTC.

The count of this clonotype is one. V and J are TRBV7-2 and TRBJ2-4; D may be TRBD2 (6 bases). The J call is in doubt because the DNA end fits TRBJ2-7 better. Germline CDR1 is SGHTA and CDR2 is FQGNSA. CDR3 size: 15 residues. For the CDR3, the DNA is TGTGCCAGCAGTGATAGCGCGGGGTCCTACTACGAGCAGTACTTC. Its protein is CASSDSAGSYYEQYF.

This clonotype was counted at least ten times. The V gene is TRBV4-1, the J gene TRBJ2-1; 9 bases agree with TRBD2. V was clipped by 1 base and J by 1 base; unmatched bases: 5. CDR3 length equals 17 residues. Germline CDR1 reads MGHRA; CDR2 reads YSYEKL. The CDR3: CASSQVGAGGSYNEQFF. In DNA form, the CDR3 reads TGCGCCAGCAGCCAAGTAGGAGCGGGGGGATCCTACAATGAGCAGTTCTTC.

The table lists this clonotype with a count of one. The V gene is TRBV5-1, the J gene TRBJ2-5; 11 bases align to TRBD2. V was clipped by 4 bases and J by 11 bases; unmatched bases: 25. CDR1 and CDR2 (germline): SGHRS, YFSETQ. The CDR3 covers 19 residues. In DNA, the CDR3 is TGCGCCAGCAGCCCAATCACTAGCGGGAGAGAACCGGGGTTCAATGAGCAGTACTTC. Translated, it gives CASSPITSGREPGFNEQYF.

The rearrangement joins TRBV27 to TRBJ1-5; D possibly corresponds to TRBD1 (5 bases). The CDR3 totals 14 residues. Trimming took off 6 bases at V and 5 bases at J, with 14 bases between the two ends. Looked up from germline, CDR1 is MNHEY and CDR2 is SMNVEV (reference sequence). The CDR3 DNA follows: TGTGCCAGCAGGGACCAGGGTCCCCATCAGCCCCAGCATTTT. Protein sequence: CASRDQGPHQPQHF.

This clonotype was counted between two and nine times. The CDR3 loop is CAISESLASGSGRNEQFF. Written as DNA, the CDR3 is TGTGCCATCAGTGAGTCTTTAGCTAGCGGGAGTGGACGCAATGAGCAGTTCTTC. V usage is TRBV10-3 and J usage is TRBJ2-1; 10 positions match TRBD2. CDR1 and CDR2 from the germline V gene are ENHRY and SYGVKD. V shed 0 bases and J 6 bases; nucleotides not matched to a gene: 11. This CDR3 comprises 18 residues.

This clonotype was observed a few times. This sequence joins TRBV20-1 and TRBJ2-1; 8 nucleotides align to TRBD2. There are 17 residues in the CDR3. Trimming took 1 base from V and 8 from J; bases not matched to a gene: 16. Per the germline V gene, CDR1 is DFQATT and CDR2 is SNEGSKA (reference sequence). The chain's CDR3 is CSARVPRGLVRLYEQFF. For the CDR3, the DNA is TGCAGTGCTAGAGTCCCCCGGGGACTAGTACGGCTCTATGAGCAGTTCTTC.

This clonotype showed up just a few times. This chain uses TRBV5-1 with TRBJ2-3; D ambiguous. This CDR3 comprises 16 residues. The ends were cut back, 2 bases at V and 4 bases at J, with 17 bases in the middle. CDR1 and CDR2 from the germline V gene are SGHRS and YFSETQ. DNA of the CDR3: TGCGCCAGCAGCTTTTCCGATCTAGGTCACGCAGATACGCAGTATTTT. As protein: CASSFSDLGHADTQYF.

Turning to this clonotype: Mismatch with germline at one junction end may stem from a read error. This chain joins TRBV11-2 and TRBJ2-7, with D perhaps matching TRBD1 or TRBD2 (5 bases each). Germline V gene lookup returns CDR1 SGHAT and CDR2 FQNNGV. CDR3 length: 17 residues. The CDR3 here is CAGSLDGVVGVGYEQYF. CDR3 DNA sequence: TGTGCCGGCAGCTTAGACGGGGTCGTAGGGGTCGGATACGAGCAGTACTTC.

The gene calls are TRBV5-1 and TRBJ1-2; possible D gene TRBD1, 6 bases. Trimming removed 4 bases from V and 3 bases from J, with 16 bases in between. CDR1 SGHRS and CDR2 YFSETQ come from the germline V gene. CDR3 length equals 15 residues. This CDR3 reads CASSPRPGADYGYTF. The CDR3 nucleotides read TGCGCCAGCAGCCCGCGGCCAGGGGCGGACTATGGCTACACCTTC. Drawing the rest from reference TRBV5-1 and TRBJ1-2, the complete variable domain is KAGVTQTPRYLIKTRGQQVTLSCSPISGHRSVSWYQQTPGQGLQFLFEYFSETQRNKGNFPGRFSGRQFSNSRSEMNVSTLELGDSALYLCASSPRPGADYGYTFGSGTRLTVV.

The V gene is TRBV29-1, the J gene TRBJ2-3; possible D gene TRBD1, 5 bases. The CDR3 loop spans 14 amino acids. V gave up 6 bases and J gave up 5 bases, with 18 bases separating them. The germline gives CDR1 SQVTM, CDR2 ANQGSEA. The CDR3 region has the DNA TGCAGCGTGCTAGACTCAGGGTTAGGAGATACGCAGTATTTT. Translated, it gives CSVLDSGLGDTQYF.

A single count supports this clonotype. This sequence joins TRBV7-9 and TRBJ2-7, with TRBD1 matching 7 bases. The CDR3 length is 15 residues. Per germline, CDR1 SEHNR and CDR2 FQNEAQ (reference sequence). Trimming removed 2 bases from V and 3 bases from J; junction bases left unmatched: 7. Written as DNA, the CDR3 is TGTGCCAGCAGCTTAACCGGAGCAGGGGGCTACGAGCAGTACTTC. This gives the protein CASSLTGAGGYEQYF.

The CDR3 DNA is TGCGCCATACGAGGAGTTATAGCTTCGAGCGGAGGATCGGATACGCAGTATTTT. This codes for CAIRGVIASSGGSDTQYF. The J gene is TRBJ2-3, the V gene TRBV5-1; D perhaps matches TRBD2 (5 bases). Trimming cost V 9 bases and J 6 bases, with 32 bases left between them. The CDR3 contains 18 residues. From germline, CDR1 is SGHRS and CDR2 YFSETQ.

This clonotype has more than one count but fewer than ten. The rearrangement joins TRBV6-5 to TRBJ2-5; 8 bases map to TRBD1. Trimming at V came to 6 bases and at J to 5 bases, leaving 2 bases not matched to a gene. The germline gives CDR1 MNHEY, CDR2 SVGAGI. This CDR3 spans 12 amino acids. The CDR3 reads CASRDRVETQYF. CDR3 bases: TGTGCCAGCAGGGACAGGGTGGAGACCCAGTACTTC.

The chain links TRBV2 to TRBJ2-3, with D maybe TRBD2 (6 bases). The CDR3 loop spans 15 amino acids. Per germline, CDR1 SNHLY and CDR2 FYNNEI. V was shortened by 6 bases and J by 4 bases, with 17 bases between the two germline ends. CDR3 DNA sequence: TGTGCCAGCAGCCGGGACTCCATAATTCCAGATACGCAGTATTTT. Encoded protein: CASSRDSIIPDTQYF.

This clonotype has only a few counts. V and J are TRBV18 and TRBJ2-3; TRBD2 agrees at 10 bases. V was pared by 3 bases and J by 5 bases, with 8 bases of the junction left unmatched. The CDR3 has 16 amino acids. Germline CDR1 is KGHSH and CDR2 is LQKENI. In DNA, the CDR3 is TGTGCCAGCTCACCGGGACTAGCGCCCCCCCAAGATACGCAGTATTTT. It yields the protein CASSPGLAPPQDTQYF. Based on the CDR3 plus reference TRBV18 and TRBJ2-3, the full variable domain is NAGVMQNPRHLVRRRGQEARLRCSPMKGHSHVYWYRQLPEEGLKFMVYLQKENIIDESGMPKERFSAEFPKEGPSILRIQQVVRGDSAAYFCASSPGLAPPQDTQYFGPGTRLTVL.

This clonotype appeared once. The J gene is TRBJ2-1, the V gene TRBV20-1; D gene ambiguous. Germline CDR1 DFQATT, CDR2 SNEGSKA (reference sequence). V was clipped by 6 bases and J by 6 bases, with 9 bases between them. This CDR3 is built from 11 residues. CDR3 sequence: CSAGLGNEQFF. The CDR3 DNA reads as TGCAGTGCGGGCTTGGGCAATGAGCAGTTCTTC.

As for this clonotype: The junction shows a germline mismatch at one end, possibly a read error. The J gene is TRBJ2-6, the V gene TRBV20-1, with 7 bases matching TRBD1. Germline assignment: CDR1 DFQATT and CDR2 SNEGSKA (reference sequence). CDR3 length equals 15 residues. CDR3 loop: CSARSGSTGANVPTF. CDR3 coding DNA: TGCAGTGCTCGTTCCGGGTCTACAGGGGCCAACGTCCCGACTTTC.

The table lists this clonotype with a few counts. V usage is TRBV6-2 or TRBV6-3 and J usage is TRBJ1-1; D remains ambiguous. Germline lookup yields CDR1 MNHEY and CDR2 SVGEGT. The V and J ends lost 6 bases and 1 base respectively, with 12 bases between them. CDR3 size: 14 residues. Here the CDR3 DNA reads TGTGCCAGCAGCCCCCGCGGAGCGAACACTGAAGCTTTCTTT. Residues: CASSPRGANTEAFF.

The genes are TRBV5-1 and TRBJ2-1; weak D call: TRBD1 (6 bases). CDR1 SGHRS and CDR2 YFSETQ come from the germline V gene. V lost 4 bases to trimming and J lost 7 bases, with 18 bases between them. This CDR3 comprises 15 residues. The CDR3 protein is CASSLLQGIGNEQFF. As DNA, the CDR3 is TGCGCCAGCAGCCTCTTACAGGGTATCGGAAATGAGCAGTTCTTC. Complete variable domain (other parts from reference TRBV5-1 and TRBJ2-1): KAGVTQTPRYLIKTRGQQVTLSCSPISGHRSVSWYQQTPGQGLQFLFEYFSETQRNKGNFPGRFSGRQFSNSRSEMNVSTLELGDSALYLCASSLLQGIGNEQFFGPGTRLTVL.

A few counts support this clonotype. The chain uses TRBV20-1 and TRBJ2-1; TRBD2 matches at 11 bases. Trimming cost V 4 bases and J 6 bases; bases outside gene matches: 5. Germline V gives CDR1 DFQATT, CDR2 SNEGSKA (reference sequence). CDR3 length: 14 amino acids. CDR3 sequence (DNA): TGCAGTGCTATTTTAGCGGGGGGGTTCAATGAGCAGTTCTTC. The encoded protein is CSAILAGGFNEQFF.

CDR3 nucleotides: TGTGCCAGCAGCCCGACTGACGCGACCGGGGAGCTGTTTTTT. It specifies CASSPTDATGELFF. The rearrangement uses TRBV7-9 and TRBJ2-2; D ambiguous. CDR1 is SEHNR and CDR2 is FQNEAQ in the germline V gene (reference sequence). Trimming removed 5 bases from V and 5 bases from J, with 12 bases in between. CDR3 size: 14 residues.

This clonotype appeared a few times. The chain has TRBV5-1 and TRBJ2-6; D tentatively fits TRBD1 or TRBD2 (6 bases each). Germline V gene data show CDR1 as SGHRS and CDR2 as YFSETQ. Trimming removed 3 bases from V and 2 bases from J, with 12 bases in between. The CDR3 is 16 amino acids. The CDR3 DNA is TGCGCCAGCAGCTGGCCGGGGGCGGCTGGGGCCAACGTCCTGACTTTC. It specifies CASSWPGAAGANVLTF.

The V gene is TRBV12-3 or TRBV12-4, the J gene TRBJ1-2, with D maybe TRBD1 (5 bases). The CDR3 covers 13 residues. V lost 7 bases and J lost 5, with 14 bases in between. The CDR3 loop is CASTLQAGYGYTF. CDR3 bases: TGTGCCAGCACCCTTCAGGCAGGGTATGGCTACACCTTC.

The rearrangement links TRBV6-5 to TRBJ2-1; D remains ambiguous. V was cut by 8 bases and J by 0 bases, with 11 bases left in between. The CDR3 is 14 residues long. Germline lookup yields CDR1 MNHEY and CDR2 SVGAGI. In DNA, the CDR3 is TGTGCCAGCGCGGAGAGGTACTCCTACAATGAGCAGTTCTTC. It translates to CASAERYSYNEQFF.

J is TRBJ1-1 and V is TRBV12-3 or TRBV12-4; the match to TRBD1 covers 8 bases. The V gene end was trimmed by 6 bases and the J gene end by 11 bases; junction bases not matched to a gene: 14. This CDR3 spans 14 amino acids. The CDR3 spells CASSQGQAAIGAFF. CDR3 DNA: TGTGCCAGCAGCCAGGGACAGGCCGCGATTGGCGCTTTCTTT.

This clonotype was detected only a few times. Mismatch with germline at one junction end may stem from a read error. The chain carries TRBV3-1 and TRBJ1-4, with D unclear. The CDR3 is made up of 12 amino acids. Germline assignment: CDR1 LGHDT and CDR2 YNNKEL (reference sequence). The CDR3, as DNA: TGTGCCAGCAACCAAGGAAATGAAAAACTGTTTTTT. It codes for CASNQGNEKLFF. The whole variable domain, filled in from reference TRBV3-1 and TRBJ1-4, reads DTAVSQTPKYLVTQMGNDKSIKCEQNLGHDTMYWYKQDSKKFLKIMFSYNNKELIINETVPNRFSPKSPDKAHLNLHINSLELGDSAVYFCASNQGNEKLFFGSGTQLSVL.

In its sample, this clonotype was seen once. A read error may produce the germline difference seen at one junction end. The CDR3 region is CANSYSRGPGGYTF. In nucleotides, the CDR3 is TGTGCCAACAGTTACTCGAGGGGGCCTGGTGGCTACACCTTC. The J gene is TRBJ1-2, the V gene TRBV6-5, with 7 bases matching TRBD1. Germline CDR1 is MNHEY and CDR2 is SVGAGI. The CDR3 loop spans 14 amino acids.